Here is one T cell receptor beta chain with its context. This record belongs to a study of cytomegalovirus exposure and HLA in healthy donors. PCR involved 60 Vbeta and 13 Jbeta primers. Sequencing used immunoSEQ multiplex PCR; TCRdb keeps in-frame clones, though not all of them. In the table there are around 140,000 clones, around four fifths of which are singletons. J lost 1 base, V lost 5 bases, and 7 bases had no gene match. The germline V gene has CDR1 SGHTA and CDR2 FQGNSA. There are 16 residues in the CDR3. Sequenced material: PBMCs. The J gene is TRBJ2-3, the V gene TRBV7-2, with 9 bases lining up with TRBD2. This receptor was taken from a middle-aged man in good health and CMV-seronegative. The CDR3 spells CASSLIAGVGTDTQYF. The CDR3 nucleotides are TGTGCCAGCAGCCTTATAGCGGGAGTCGGCACAGATACGCAGTATTTT.